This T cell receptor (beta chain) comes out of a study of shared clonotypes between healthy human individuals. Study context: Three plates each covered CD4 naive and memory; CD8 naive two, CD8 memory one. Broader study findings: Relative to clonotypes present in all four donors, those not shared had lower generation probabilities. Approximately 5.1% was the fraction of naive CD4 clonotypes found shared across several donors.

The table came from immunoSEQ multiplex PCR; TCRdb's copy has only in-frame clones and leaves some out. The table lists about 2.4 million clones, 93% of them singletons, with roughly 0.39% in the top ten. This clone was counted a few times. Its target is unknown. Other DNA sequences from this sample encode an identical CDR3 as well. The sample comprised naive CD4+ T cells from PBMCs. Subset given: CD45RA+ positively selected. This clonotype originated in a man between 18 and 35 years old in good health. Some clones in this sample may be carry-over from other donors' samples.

The CDR3 loop is CASSFQGAGNQPQHF. The CDR3 nucleotides read TGTGCCAGCAGTTTCCAGGGGGCAGGCAATCAGCCCCAGCATTTT. V and J are TRBV27 and TRBJ1-5, with 8 bases fitting TRBD1. The ends lost 3 bases at V and 2 bases at J; junction bases unmatched: 3. Germline V lookup: CDR1 MNHEY, CDR2 SMNVEV (reference sequence). The CDR3 extends over 15 amino acids.